A selection of T cell receptor beta chains follows, all from one sample in a study of technical replicates of blood from a handful of donors. Clones were read by immunoSEQ multiplex PCR, and TCRdb kept only the in-frame ones, dropping some. This sample has roughly 70,000 clones, with about 94% found just once. Material for sequencing was T cells isolated from PBMCs. All receptors derive from a human donor in good health. The CDR3 runs from the conserved cysteine through the conserved F or W. The order of the fields is D gene, J gene, clone size, V gene, CDR3 protein, CDR3 DNA. The D gene is left open where the match is weak. Clone size is shown for a subset of rows, as once, few, many or a class of expanded clone.

>TRBD1|TRBJ2-1|.|TRBV7-2
CASSFEKGQGPYEQFF
TGTGCCAGCAGCTTTGAGAAGGGACAGGGGCCCTATGAGCAGTTCTTC
>TRBD2|TRBJ2-1|.|TRBV6-5
CASRRGLAMYNEQFF
TGTGCCAGCAGGCGAGGACTAGCGATGTACAATGAGCAGTTCTTC
>.|TRBJ1-2|.|TRBV30
CAWSGGFIYGYTF
TGTGCCTGGAGTGGAGGGTTCATCTATGGCTACACCTTC
>.|TRBJ1-3|.|TRBV14
CASSQGGRGTIYF
TGTGCCAGCAGCCAAGGAGGCCGTGGCACCATATATTTT
>.|TRBJ2-2|.|TRBV9
CASSVDGRTGELFF
TGTGCCAGCAGCGTAGACGGGAGAACCGGGGAGCTGTTTTTT
>TRBD1|TRBJ1-4|once|TRBV6-1
CASRPPGGHEKLFF
TGTGCCAGCAGGCCTCCAGGGGGACATGAAAAACTGTTTTTT
>TRBD1|TRBJ2-2|.|TRBV4-3
CASSQYPGTGVSGELFF
TGCGCCAGCAGCCAATATCCCGGGACAGGGGTCTCCGGGGAGCTGTTTTTT
>TRBD1|TRBJ1-2|few|TRBV11-3
CASSAGGYGYTF
TGTGCCAGCAGCGCAGGGGGCTATGGCTACACCTTC
>TRBD2|TRBJ2-2|.|TRBV4-2
CASGPSGYTGELFF
TGTGCCAGCGGGCCTAGCGGATACACCGGGGAGCTGTTTTTT
>TRBD2|TRBJ2-1|.|TRBV7-3
CASSPRLAVNNEQFF
TGTGCCAGCAGCCCCCGACTAGCGGTAAACAATGAGCAGTTCTTC
>.|TRBJ2-7|.|TRBV10-2
CASRREPYYEQYF
TGCGCCAGCAGGCGGGAACCTTACTACGAGCAGTACTTC
>TRBD1|TRBJ2-6|.|TRBV29-1
CSVPTGAGANVLTF
TGCAGCGTTCCCACAGGGGCTGGGGCCAACGTCCTGACTTTC
>.|TRBJ1-2|.|TRBV13
CASSPRVYLSLYGYTF
TGTGCCAGCAGCCCGCGAGTTTACTTGTCGCTCTATGGCTACACCTTC
>.|TRBJ1-2|.|TRBV25-1
CASSAGLGYTF
TGTGCCAGCAGTGCAGGGCTAGGCTACACCTTC
>.|TRBJ1-5|.|TRBV28
CASSSPAGQDTPQHF
TGTGCCAGCAGTTCCCCGGCAGGTCAGGATACGCCCCAGCATTTT
>.|TRBJ1-4|.|TRBV5-1
CASSLEEASEKLFF
TGCGCCAGCAGCTTGGAGGAAGCTAGTGAAAAACTGTTTTTT
>.|TRBJ2-4|.|TRBV5-1
CASSLVFGIGGEKRDIQYF
TGCGCCAGCAGCTTAGTGTTTGGTATAGGAGGGGAAAAGAGAGACATTCAGTACTTC
>.|TRBJ1-5|.|TRBV30
CAWNTGHQPQHF
TGTGCCTGGAATACAGGGCATCAGCCCCAGCATTTT
>.|TRBJ2-3|.|TRBV9
CASSVGGTADTQYF
TGTGCCAGCAGCGTAGGTGGCACAGCAGATACGCAGTATTTT
>.|TRBJ2-3|.|TRBV6-5
CASENGFGDTQYF
TGTGCCAGCGAGAACGGTTTCGGAGATACGCAGTATTTT
>TRBD1|TRBJ1-2|.|TRBV29-1
CSVEDDRGYGYTF
TGCAGCGTTGAGGACGACAGGGGCTATGGCTACACCTTC
>TRBD2|TRBJ2-7|once|TRBV4-3
CASSQDRGSGAYEQYF
TGCGCCAGCAGCCAAGATCGCGGGAGTGGAGCCTACGAGCAGTACTTC
>.|TRBJ2-5|.|TRBV30
CAWSVNRKETQYF
TGTGCCTGGAGTGTAAACAGGAAAGAGACCCAGTACTTC
>TRBD1|TRBJ2-7|.|TRBV4-3
CASSHNRGAYEQYF
TGCGCCAGCAGCCATAACAGGGGGGCCTACGAGCAGTACTTC
>.|TRBJ1-5|.|TRBV5-6
CASSITGHQQPQHF
TGTGCCAGCAGCATTACAGGGCATCAGCAGCCCCAGCATTTT
>.|TRBJ1-1|.|TRBV18
CASSPIVNTEAFF
TGTGCCAGCTCACCTATCGTGAACACTGAAGCTTTCTTT
>TRBD2|TRBJ2-7|.|TRBV18
CASSQASGATYEQYF
TGTGCCAGCTCCCAAGCGAGCGGGGCCACCTACGAGCAGTACTTC
>.|TRBJ2-1|once|TRBV10-2
CASSLGDNEQFF
TGCGCCAGCAGTCTAGGTGACAATGAGCAGTTCTTC
>TRBD1|TRBJ1-1|few|TRBV30
CAWRDRRAFF
TGTGCCTGGAGGGACAGGCGGGCTTTCTTT
>.|TRBJ2-6|.|TRBV7-6
CASAPAGTGANVLTF
TGTGCCAGCGCGCCGGCGGGCACTGGGGCCAACGTCCTGACTTTC
>.|TRBJ2-5|.|TRBV2
CASSVSAGETQYF
TGTGCCAGCAGTGTATCGGCAGGAGAGACCCAGTACTTC
>.|TRBJ2-5|.|TRBV11-3
CASAARTAEMETQYF
TGTGCCAGCGCCGCTAGGACAGCCGAGATGGAGACCCAGTACTTC
>.|TRBJ2-7|.|TRBV7-8
CASSWGGEQYF
TGTGCCAGCAGCTGGGGAGGCGAGCAGTACTTC
>.|TRBJ2-1|once|TRBV28
CASSTPEAASRNEQFF
TGTGCCAGCAGTACCCCAGAGGCCGCCTCGAGGAATGAGCAGTTCTTC
>.|TRBJ1-1|.|TRBV4-1
CASSPYQAVMNTEAFF
TGCGCCAGCAGTCCCTATCAGGCAGTCATGAACACTGAAGCTTTCTTT